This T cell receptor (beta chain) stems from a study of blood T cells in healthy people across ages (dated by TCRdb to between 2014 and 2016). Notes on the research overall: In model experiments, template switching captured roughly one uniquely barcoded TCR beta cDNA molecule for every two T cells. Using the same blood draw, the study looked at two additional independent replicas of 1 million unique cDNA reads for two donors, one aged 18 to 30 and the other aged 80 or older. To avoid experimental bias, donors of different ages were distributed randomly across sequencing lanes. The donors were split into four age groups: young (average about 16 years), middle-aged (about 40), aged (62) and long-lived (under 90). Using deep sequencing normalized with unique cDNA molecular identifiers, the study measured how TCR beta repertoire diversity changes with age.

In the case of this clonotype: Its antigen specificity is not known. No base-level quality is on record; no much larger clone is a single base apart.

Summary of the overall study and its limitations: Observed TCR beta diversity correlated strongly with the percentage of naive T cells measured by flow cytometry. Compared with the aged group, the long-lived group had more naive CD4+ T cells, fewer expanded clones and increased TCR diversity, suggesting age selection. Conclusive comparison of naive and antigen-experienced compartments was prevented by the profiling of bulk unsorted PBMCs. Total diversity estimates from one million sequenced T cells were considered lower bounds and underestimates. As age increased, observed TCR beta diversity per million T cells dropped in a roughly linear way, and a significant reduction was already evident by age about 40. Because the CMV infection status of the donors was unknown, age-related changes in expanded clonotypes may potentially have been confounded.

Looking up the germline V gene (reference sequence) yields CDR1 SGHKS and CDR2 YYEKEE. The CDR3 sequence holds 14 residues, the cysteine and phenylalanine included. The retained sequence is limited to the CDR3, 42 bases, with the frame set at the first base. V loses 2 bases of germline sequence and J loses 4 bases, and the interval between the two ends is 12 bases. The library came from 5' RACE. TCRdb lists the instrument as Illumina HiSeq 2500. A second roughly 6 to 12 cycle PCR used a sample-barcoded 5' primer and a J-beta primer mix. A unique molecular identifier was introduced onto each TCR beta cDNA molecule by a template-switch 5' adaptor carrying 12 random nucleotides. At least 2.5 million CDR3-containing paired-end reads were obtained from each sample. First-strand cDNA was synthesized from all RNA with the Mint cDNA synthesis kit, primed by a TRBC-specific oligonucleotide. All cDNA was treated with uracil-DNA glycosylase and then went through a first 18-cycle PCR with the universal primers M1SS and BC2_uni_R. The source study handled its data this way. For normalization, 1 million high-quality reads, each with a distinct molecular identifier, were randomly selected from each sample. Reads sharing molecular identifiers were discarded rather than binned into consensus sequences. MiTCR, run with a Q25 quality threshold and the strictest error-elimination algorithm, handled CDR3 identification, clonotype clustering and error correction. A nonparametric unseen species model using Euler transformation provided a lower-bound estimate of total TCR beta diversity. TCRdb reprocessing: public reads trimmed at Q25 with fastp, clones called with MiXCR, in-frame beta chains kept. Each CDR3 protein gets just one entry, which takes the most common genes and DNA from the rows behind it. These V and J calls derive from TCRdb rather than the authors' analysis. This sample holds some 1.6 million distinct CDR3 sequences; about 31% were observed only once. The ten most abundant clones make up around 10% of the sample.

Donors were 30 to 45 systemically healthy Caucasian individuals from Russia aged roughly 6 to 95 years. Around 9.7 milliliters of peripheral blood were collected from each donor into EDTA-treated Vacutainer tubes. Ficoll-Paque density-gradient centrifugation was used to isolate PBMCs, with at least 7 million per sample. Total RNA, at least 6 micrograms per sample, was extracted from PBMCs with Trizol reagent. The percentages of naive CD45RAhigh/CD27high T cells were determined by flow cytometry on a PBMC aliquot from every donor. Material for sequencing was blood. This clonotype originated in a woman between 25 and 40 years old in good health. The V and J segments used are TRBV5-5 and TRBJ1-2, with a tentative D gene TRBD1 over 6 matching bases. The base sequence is TGTGCCAGCAGCTTTAAACAGGGCTCCTATGGCTACACCTTC. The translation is CASSFKQGSYGYTF.